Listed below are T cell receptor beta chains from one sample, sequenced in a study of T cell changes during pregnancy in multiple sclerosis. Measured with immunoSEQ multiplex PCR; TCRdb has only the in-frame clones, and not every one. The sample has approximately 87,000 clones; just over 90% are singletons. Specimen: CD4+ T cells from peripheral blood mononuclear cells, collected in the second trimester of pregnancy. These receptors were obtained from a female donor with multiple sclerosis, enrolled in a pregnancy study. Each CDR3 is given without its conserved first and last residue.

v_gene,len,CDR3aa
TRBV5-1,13,ASSFTLAGEGEQF
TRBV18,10,ASSYRANVLT
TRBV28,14,ASSFPGLHSNQPQH
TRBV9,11,ASSVVATGELF
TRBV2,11,ASSVSVNTEAF
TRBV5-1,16,ASSLALRSGASTDTQY
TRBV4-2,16,ASSQGNKGQGFRSGYT
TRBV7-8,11,ASSLAVLSGAF
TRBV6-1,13,ASSDLGTGRREAF
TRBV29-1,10,SVDDTYNEQF
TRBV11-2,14,ASSLDLVLAGGELF
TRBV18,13,ASSPRTASGTEQY